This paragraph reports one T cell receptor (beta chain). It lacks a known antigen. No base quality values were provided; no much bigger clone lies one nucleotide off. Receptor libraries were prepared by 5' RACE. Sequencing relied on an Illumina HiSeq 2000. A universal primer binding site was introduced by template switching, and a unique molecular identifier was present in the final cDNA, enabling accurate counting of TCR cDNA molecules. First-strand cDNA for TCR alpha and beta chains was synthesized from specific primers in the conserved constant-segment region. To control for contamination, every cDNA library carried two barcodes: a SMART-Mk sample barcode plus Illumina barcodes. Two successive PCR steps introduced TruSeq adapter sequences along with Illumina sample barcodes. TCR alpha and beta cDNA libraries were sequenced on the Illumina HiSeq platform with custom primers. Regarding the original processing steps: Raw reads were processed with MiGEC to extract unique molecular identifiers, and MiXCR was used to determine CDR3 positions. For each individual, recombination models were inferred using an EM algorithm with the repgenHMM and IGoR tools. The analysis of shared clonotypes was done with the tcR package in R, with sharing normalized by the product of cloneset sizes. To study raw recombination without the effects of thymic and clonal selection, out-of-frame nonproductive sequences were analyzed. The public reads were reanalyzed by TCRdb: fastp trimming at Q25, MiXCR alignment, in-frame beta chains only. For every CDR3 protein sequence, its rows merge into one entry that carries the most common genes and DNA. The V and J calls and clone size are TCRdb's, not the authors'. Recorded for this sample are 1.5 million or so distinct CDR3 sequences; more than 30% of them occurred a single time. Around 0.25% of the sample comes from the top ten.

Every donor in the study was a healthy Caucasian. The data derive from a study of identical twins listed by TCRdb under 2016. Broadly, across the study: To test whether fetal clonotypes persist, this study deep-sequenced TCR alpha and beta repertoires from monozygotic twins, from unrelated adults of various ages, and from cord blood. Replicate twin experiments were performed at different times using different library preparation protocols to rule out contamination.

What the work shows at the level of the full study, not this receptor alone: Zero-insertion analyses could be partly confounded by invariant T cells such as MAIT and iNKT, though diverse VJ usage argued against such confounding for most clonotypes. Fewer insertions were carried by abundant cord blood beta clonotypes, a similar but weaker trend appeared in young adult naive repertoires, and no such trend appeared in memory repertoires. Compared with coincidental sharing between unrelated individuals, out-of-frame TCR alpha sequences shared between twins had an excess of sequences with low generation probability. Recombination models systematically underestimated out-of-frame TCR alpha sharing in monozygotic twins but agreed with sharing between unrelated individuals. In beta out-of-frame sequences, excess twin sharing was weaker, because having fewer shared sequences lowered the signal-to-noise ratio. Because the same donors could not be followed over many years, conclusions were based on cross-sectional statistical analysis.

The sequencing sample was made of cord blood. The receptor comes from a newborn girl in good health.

In nucleotide form, the sequence is TGTGCCATCAGGGGACAGGGACGCAATCAGCCCCAGCATTTT. It codes for CAIRGQGRNQPQHF. Rearrangement joined TRBV10-3 to TRBJ1-5, with 9 bases matching TRBD1. Trimming leaves V shorter by 6 bases and J shorter by 2 bases, with the junction holding 2 bases beyond the gene matches. CDR3 length: 14 amino acids, cysteine to phenylalanine. Only the CDR3 part of the read is kept: 42 bases, read in frame from the first base. According to the germline V gene, CDR1 reads ENHRY and CDR2 reads SYGVKD.